This is a list of T cell receptor beta chains from one sample in a study of STAT5B mutations in CD4+ large granular lymphocyte leukemia. Sequencing used immunoSEQ multiplex PCR; TCRdb keeps in-frame clones, though not all of them. The sample records 23,000 or so clones, 55% to 75% being singletons. The sequenced material came from CD4+ T cells from blood buffy coats. All receptors derive from a human donor in good health. The CDR3 runs from the conserved cysteine through the conserved F or W. Fields, in order: D gene, V gene, J gene, clone size, CDR3 DNA, CDR3 protein. A D gene is named only where the DNA matches it firmly. Clone size is stated in some rows and not others, as once, few, many or a class when expanded.

.	TRBV7-8	TRBJ1-2	once	TGTGCCAGCAGCGGCGGACAGCCGAGAGCCTATGGCTACACCTTC	CASSGGQPRAYGYTF
.	TRBV2	TRBJ1-1	.	TGTGCCAGCAGGGACAATACAGTACGAGCTTTCTTT	CASRDNTVRAFF
.	TRBV5-1	TRBJ2-1	.	TGCGCCAGCAGGGAGACAGGTTACAATGAGCAGTTCTTC	CASRETGYNEQFF
TRBD2	TRBV4-3	TRBJ2-1	.	TGCGCCAGCAGCCCCCTCGGGGGGGCTTTGGACAATGAGCAGTTCTTC	CASSPLGGALDNEQFF
TRBD2	TRBV5-1	TRBJ2-1	.	TGCGCCAGCAGCTTGTACCCCCCCATAGCGGGGGGAGTGTACAATGAGCAGTTCTTC	CASSLYPPIAGGVYNEQFF
.	TRBV2	TRBJ1-4	.	TGTGCCAGCAGTGCGGGAGGGTCGGCAACTAATGAAAAACTGTTTTTT	CASSAGGSATNEKLFF
.	TRBV5-6	TRBJ1-5	.	TGTGCCAGCAGCTGGGGGAATCAGCCCCAGCATTTT	CASSWGNQPQHF
.	TRBV5-4	TRBJ2-7	few	TGTGCCAGCAGCCCGCCCCGGGAGCAGTACTTC	CASSPPREQYF
.	TRBV30	TRBJ1-4	.	TGTGCCTGGAGTGCAGGAACTGAAAAACTGTTTTTT	CAWSAGTEKLFF
.	TRBV5-4	TRBJ2-6	few	TGTGCCAGCAGCCTCTTTGATGGGGCCAACGTCCTGACTTTC	CASSLFDGANVLTF
.	TRBV5-1	TRBJ2-1	.	TGCGCCAGCAGCTTGGTGGGGGGTTCCTACAATGAGCAGTTCTTC	CASSLVGGSYNEQFF
.	TRBV11-2	TRBJ2-7	few	TGTGCCAGCAGCTTACTTTCCAGGGCCTACGAGCAGTACTTC	CASSLLSRAYEQYF
.	TRBV7-2	TRBJ1-1	.	TGTGCCAGCAGCTTACGCCCACCTACGGGGGGCGCTGAAGCTTTCTTT	CASSLRPPTGGAEAFF
.	TRBV6-1	TRBJ2-2	.	TGTGCCAGCAGTGAACTAGGAGGTAGCCGGCTGTTTTTT	CASSELGGSRLFF
TRBD1	TRBV28	TRBJ2-1	.	TGTGCCAGCAGTTTCAGGGGGTCCTACAATGAGCAGTTCTTC	CASSFRGSYNEQFF
.	TRBV7-8	TRBJ1-1	.	TGTGCCAGCAGCCCCGACAGATTGAACACTGAAGCTTTCTTT	CASSPDRLNTEAFF
.	TRBV28	TRBJ2-1	.	TGTGCCAGTATGGGGGGCTACAATGAGCAGTTCTTC	CASMGGYNEQFF
.	TRBV6-5	TRBJ1-2	once	TGTGCCAGCAGTTACGGGGGGTGGGGCTACACCTTC	CASSYGGWGYTF
.	TRBV10-3	TRBJ1-5	.	TGTGCCTCGCGGGAGGGGGGTGGTGGAACCAATCAGCCCCAGCATTTT	CASREGGGGTNQPQHF
.	TRBV9	TRBJ2-2	.	TGTGCCAGCAGCGCCCCTGGAATTATCACCGGGGAGCTGTTTTTT	CASSAPGIITGELFF
TRBD1	TRBV15	TRBJ2-7	.	TGTGCCACCAGCAGAGATAGGGGACAGGCTTACGAGCAGTACTTC	CATSRDRGQAYEQYF
.	TRBV28	TRBJ1-1	.	TGTGCCAGCAGTTTACGGATCGCCGGGGTTAACACTGAAGCTTTCTTT	CASSLRIAGVNTEAFF
.	TRBV28	TRBJ2-7	once	TGTGCCAGCAGTTTAAGTTTGACGGGCGAGCAGTACTTC	CASSLSLTGEQYF
.	TRBV6-5	TRBJ1-5	.	TGTGCCAGCAGTTATGGGGGTGGCAATCAGCCCCAGCATTTT	CASSYGGGNQPQHF
.	TRBV2	TRBJ2-7	.	TGTGCCAGCGCAGCTGGGGGGTTTCAATACGAGCAGTACTTC	CASAAGGFQYEQYF
.	TRBV30	TRBJ1-2	.	TGTGCCTGGAGTTATGGGGGTAATGGCTACACCTTC	CAWSYGGNGYTF
.	TRBV5-8	TRBJ2-7	.	TGTGCCAGCAGCCCTGGCGTTTATCCGGGCGTGGGATACGAGCAGTACTTC	CASSPGVYPGVGYEQYF
.	TRBV21-1	TRBJ2-7	.	TGTGCCAGCAGCAAAGTTTATAAGGGGCCAGGGGACTACGAGCAGTACTTC	CASSKVYKGPGDYEQYF
.	TRBV10-3	TRBJ1-1	.	TGTGCCATCATGGGGGACGGAAACACTGAAGCTTTCTTT	CAIMGDGNTEAFF
TRBD1	TRBV19	TRBJ1-1	few	TGTGCCAGTAGTCCCCGGGACAGATTGAACACTGAAGCTTTCTTT	CASSPRDRLNTEAFF
.	TRBV5-6	TRBJ1-4	once	TGTGCCAGCAGCTTTCAGCGGACGGGGGGGGATGAAAAACTGTTTTTT	CASSFQRTGGDEKLFF
TRBD2	TRBV28	TRBJ2-3	.	TGTGCCAGCAGCCGGAGCGGGGGGTTCTCTGATACGCAGTATTTT	CASSRSGGFSDTQYF
TRBD1	TRBV29-1	TRBJ1-1	few	TGCAGCGTGACAGGGTACTACACTGAAGCTTTCTTT	CSVTGYYTEAFF
TRBD1	TRBV5-4	TRBJ2-7	.	TGTGCCAGCAGCTTGGTACAGGGGGACCACGAGCAGTACTTC	CASSLVQGDHEQYF
.	TRBV10-2	TRBJ1-1	few	TGCGCCAGCAAAAGGGCCGTAAACACTGAAGCTTTCTTT	CASKRAVNTEAFF
.	TRBV7-8	TRBJ1-1	.	TGTGCCAGCAGCTTAGGCGTAGACACTGAAGCTTTCTTT	CASSLGVDTEAFF
TRBD1	TRBV10-3	TRBJ2-7	.	TGTGCCATCAGTGAGATCCGGGACAGGCCGTACGAGCAGTACTTC	CAISEIRDRPYEQYF
.	TRBV5-1	TRBJ2-7	.	TGCGCCAGCAGCTTGGGGTCAGAGTCTCAGTACTTC	CASSLGSESQYF
TRBD1	TRBV11-3	TRBJ2-5	.	TGTGCCAGCAGCTTTACCGGGACAGGACAAGAGACCCAGTACTTC	CASSFTGTGQETQYF
.	TRBV27	TRBJ1-5	.	TGTGCCAGCAGGGGGGGTAGCAATCAGCCCCAGCATTTT	CASRGGSNQPQHF
.	TRBV10-3	TRBJ1-5	.	TGTGCCATCAGTGAGTCGGTAGGAGGTCAGCCCCAGCATTTT	CAISESVGGQPQHF
.	TRBV10-3	TRBJ2-7	once	TGTGCCATCAGTGGAAGGACGGTCGCCTACGAGCAGTACTTC	CAISGRTVAYEQYF
TRBD1	TRBV2	TRBJ2-7	.	TGTGCCAGCAGGAACGACAGGGTCGGGGTTGGCTACGAGCAGTACTTC	CASRNDRVGVGYEQYF
TRBD2	TRBV19	TRBJ2-7	.	TGTGCCAGTAGCGACGGGGGGTCGCACGAGCAGTACTTC	CASSDGGSHEQYF
TRBD2	TRBV4-1	TRBJ2-5	.	TGCGCCAGCAGCCACCCCCCCAACCCCCGTACCGGGGGGAGACAAGAGACCCAGTACTTC	CASSHPPNPRTGGRQETQYF
TRBD1	TRBV10-3	TRBJ1-1	.	TGTGCCATCAGTGAGAAGGGACAGGGGGTCGGCGGCACTGAAGCTTTCTTT	CAISEKGQGVGGTEAFF
.	TRBV5-4	TRBJ2-7	once	TGTGCCAGCAGCACCAGGGGCGGCGCCTACGAGCAGTACTTC	CASSTRGGAYEQYF
TRBD1	TRBV4-1	TRBJ2-7	.	TGCGCCAGCAGCCCACCGGACAGGGTCGGCGAGCAGTACTTC	CASSPPDRVGEQYF
.	TRBV11-1	TRBJ1-1	few	TGTGCCAGCAGCTCCGGGGGAACTGAAGCTTTCTTT	CASSSGGTEAFF